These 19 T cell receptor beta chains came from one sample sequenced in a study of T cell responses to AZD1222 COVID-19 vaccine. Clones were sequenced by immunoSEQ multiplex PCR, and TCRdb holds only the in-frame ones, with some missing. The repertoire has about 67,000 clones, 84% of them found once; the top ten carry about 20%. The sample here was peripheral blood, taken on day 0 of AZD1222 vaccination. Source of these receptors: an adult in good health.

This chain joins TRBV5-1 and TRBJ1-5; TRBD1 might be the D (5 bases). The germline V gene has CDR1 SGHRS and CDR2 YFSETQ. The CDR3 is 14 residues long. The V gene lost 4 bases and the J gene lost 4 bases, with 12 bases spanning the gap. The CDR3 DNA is TGCGCCAGCAGCGCCGGGACGGAGAATCAGCCCCAGCATTTT. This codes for CASSAGTENQPQHF.

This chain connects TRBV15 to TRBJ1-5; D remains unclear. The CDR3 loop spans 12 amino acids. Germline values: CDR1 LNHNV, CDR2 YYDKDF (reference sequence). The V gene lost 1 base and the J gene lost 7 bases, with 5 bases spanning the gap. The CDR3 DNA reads TGTGCCACCAGCAGAGTAAACCAGCCCCAGCATTTT. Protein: CATSRVNQPQHF. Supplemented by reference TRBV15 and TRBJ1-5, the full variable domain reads DAMVIQNPRYQVTQFGKPVTLSCSQTLNHNVMYWYQQKSSQAPKLLFHYYDKDFNNEADTPDNFQSRRPNTSFCFLDIRSPGLGDTAMYLCATSRVNQPQHFGDGTRLSIL.

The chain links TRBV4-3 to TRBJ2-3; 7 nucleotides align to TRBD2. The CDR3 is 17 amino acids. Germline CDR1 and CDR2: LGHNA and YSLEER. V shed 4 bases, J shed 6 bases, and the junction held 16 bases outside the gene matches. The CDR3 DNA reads TGCGCCAGCAGCCTCCTCCCGGGTAGGACTAGAGGCGATACGCAGTATTTT. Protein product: CASSLLPGRTRGDTQYF.

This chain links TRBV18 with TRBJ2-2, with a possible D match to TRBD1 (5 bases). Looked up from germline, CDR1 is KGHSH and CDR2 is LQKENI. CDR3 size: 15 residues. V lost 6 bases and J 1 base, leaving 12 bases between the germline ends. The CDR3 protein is CASSRRVLNTGELFF. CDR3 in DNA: TGTGCCAGCTCCCGCAGGGTCTTGAACACCGGGGAGCTGTTTTTT.

CDR3 residues: CASSQKWTEFYGYTF. The CDR3 DNA sequence: TGTGCCAGCAGTCAAAAGTGGACGGAATTCTATGGCTACACCTTC. This chain connects TRBV28 to TRBJ1-2; D is uncertain. CDR1 is MDHEN, CDR2 SYDVKM, per germline. The CDR3 covers 15 residues. The V end lost 5 bases, the J end lost 4 bases, and 17 bases lay between the germline ends.

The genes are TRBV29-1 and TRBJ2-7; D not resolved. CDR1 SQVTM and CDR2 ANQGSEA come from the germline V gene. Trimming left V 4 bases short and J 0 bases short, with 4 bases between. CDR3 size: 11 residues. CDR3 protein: CSVVGSYEQYF. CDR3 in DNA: TGCAGCGTTGTGGGCTCCTACGAGCAGTACTTC.

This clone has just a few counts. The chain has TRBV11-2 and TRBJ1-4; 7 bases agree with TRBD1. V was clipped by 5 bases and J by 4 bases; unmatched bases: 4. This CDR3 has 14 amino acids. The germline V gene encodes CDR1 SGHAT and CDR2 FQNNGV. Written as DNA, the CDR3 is TGTGCCAGCAGCCAGGGACAGTATAATGAAAAACTGTTTTTT. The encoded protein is CASSQGQYNEKLFF.

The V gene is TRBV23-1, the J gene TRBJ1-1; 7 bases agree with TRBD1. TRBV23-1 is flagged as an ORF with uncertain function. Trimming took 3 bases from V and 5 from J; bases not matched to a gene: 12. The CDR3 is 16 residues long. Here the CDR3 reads CASSQCVQDRRTEAFF. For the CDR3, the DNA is TGCGCCAGCAGTCAGTGTGTCCAGGACAGGAGGACTGAAGCTTTCTTT.

The CDR3 nucleotides read TGTGCCAGCAGTTTAGGGCGCCTCGAGACCCAGTACTTC. It specifies CASSLGRLETQYF. The chain couples TRBV12-3 or TRBV12-4 to TRBJ2-5, with D uncertain. The V end was cut by 1 base, the J end by 5 bases, with 8 bases between. This CDR3 has 13 amino acids.

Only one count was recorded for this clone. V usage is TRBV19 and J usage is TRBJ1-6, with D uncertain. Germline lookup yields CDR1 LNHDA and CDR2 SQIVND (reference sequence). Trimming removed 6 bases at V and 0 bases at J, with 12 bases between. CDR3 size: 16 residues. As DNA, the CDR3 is TGTGCCAGTAGCCAGGACCAATACTCCTATAATTCACCCCTCCACTTT. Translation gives CASSQDQYSYNSPLHF.

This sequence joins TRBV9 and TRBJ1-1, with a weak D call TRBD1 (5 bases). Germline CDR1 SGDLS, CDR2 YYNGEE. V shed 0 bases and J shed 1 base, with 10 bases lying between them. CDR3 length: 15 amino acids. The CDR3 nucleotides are TGTGCCAGCAGCGTAGTGGGACCTGGGAACACTGAAGCTTTCTTT. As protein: CASSVVGPGNTEAFF.

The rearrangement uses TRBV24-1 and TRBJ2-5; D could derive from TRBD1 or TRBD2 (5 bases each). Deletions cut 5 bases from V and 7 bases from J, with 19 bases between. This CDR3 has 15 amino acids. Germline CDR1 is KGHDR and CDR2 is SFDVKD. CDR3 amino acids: CATSVATGPVATQYF. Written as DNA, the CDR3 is TGTGCCACCAGTGTCGCTACGGGACCAGTCGCGACCCAGTACTTC.

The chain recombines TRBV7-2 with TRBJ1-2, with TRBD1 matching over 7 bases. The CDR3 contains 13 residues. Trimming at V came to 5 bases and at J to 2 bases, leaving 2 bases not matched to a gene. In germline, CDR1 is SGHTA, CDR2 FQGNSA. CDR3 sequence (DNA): TGTGCCAGCAGCAGGGACAGAAACTATGGCTACACCTTC. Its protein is CASSRDRNYGYTF.

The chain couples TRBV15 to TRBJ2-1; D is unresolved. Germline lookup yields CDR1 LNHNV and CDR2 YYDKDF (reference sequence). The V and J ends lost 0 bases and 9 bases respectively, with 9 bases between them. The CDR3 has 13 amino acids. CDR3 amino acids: CATSRDPGTEQFF. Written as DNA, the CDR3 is TGTGCCACCAGCAGAGATCCAGGTACTGAGCAGTTCTTC.

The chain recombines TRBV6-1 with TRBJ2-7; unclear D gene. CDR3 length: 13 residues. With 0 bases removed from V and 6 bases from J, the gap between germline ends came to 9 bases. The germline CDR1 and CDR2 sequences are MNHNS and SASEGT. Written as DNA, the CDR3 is TGTGCCAGCAGTGAAGCGTTCCGAGGCGAGCAGTACTTC. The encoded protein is CASSEAFRGEQYF.

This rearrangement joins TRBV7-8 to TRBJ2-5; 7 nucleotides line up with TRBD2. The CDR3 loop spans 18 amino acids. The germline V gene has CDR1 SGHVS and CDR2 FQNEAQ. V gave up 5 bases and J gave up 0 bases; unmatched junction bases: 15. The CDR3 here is CASSMGFTGDYYQETQYF. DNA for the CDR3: TGTGCCAGCAGCATGGGCTTCACCGGGGACTACTACCAAGAGACCCAGTACTTC.

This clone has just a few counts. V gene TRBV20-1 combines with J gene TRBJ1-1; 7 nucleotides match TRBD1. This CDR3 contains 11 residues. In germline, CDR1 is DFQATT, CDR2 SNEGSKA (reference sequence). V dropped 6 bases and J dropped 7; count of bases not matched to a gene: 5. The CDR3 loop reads CSAADRDEAFF. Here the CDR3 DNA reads TGCAGTGCAGCCGACAGGGATGAAGCTTTCTTT.

CDR3 amino acids: CASSLRGITEAFF. The DNA of the CDR3 is TGTGCCAGCAGTTTAAGGGGCATCACTGAAGCTTTCTTT. The rearrangement uses TRBV28 and TRBJ1-1; possible D gene TRBD1, 5 bases. Per the germline V gene, CDR1 is MDHEN and CDR2 is SYDVKM. The CDR3 covers 13 residues. V dropped 2 bases and J dropped 4 bases, with 8 bases sitting between them.

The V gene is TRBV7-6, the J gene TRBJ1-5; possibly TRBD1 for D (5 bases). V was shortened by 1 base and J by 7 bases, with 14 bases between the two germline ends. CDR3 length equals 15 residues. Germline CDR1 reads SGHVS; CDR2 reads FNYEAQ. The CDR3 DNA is TGTGCCAGCAGCTTAGACGGCAGGGAGGGCCAGCCCCAGCATTTT. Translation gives CASSLDGREGQPQHF.